The next 7 T cell receptor beta chains were all read from a single sample in a study of cytomegalovirus exposure and HLA in healthy donors. The PCR used 60 Vbeta and 13 Jbeta primers. The data were produced by immunoSEQ multiplex PCR, yet TCRdb's version contains in-frame clones alone and is incomplete. The top ten hold 8% to 9.5% of the sample, which has roughly 120,000 clones, about two thirds seen once. The sample taken for sequencing was PBMCs. Receptors were obtained from a young man in good health and CMV-seropositive.

The chain couples TRBV7-3 to TRBJ1-2, with D hard to call. Germline assignment: CDR1 SGHTA and CDR2 FQGTGA. Trimming shortened V by 4 bases and J by 7 bases, and 13 bases separated the two germline ends. This CDR3 has 13 residues. CDR3 coding DNA: TGTGCCAGCAGCTACAGACCGGGGATTGGCTACACCTTC. It yields the protein CASSYRPGIGYTF.

This clone was counted once. The chain has TRBV5-6 and TRBJ2-5, with D possibly being TRBD1 (6 bases). V was trimmed by 0 bases and J by 9 bases, leaving 15 bases between them. The CDR3 sequence is 14 residues long. The germline V gene encodes CDR1 SGHDT and CDR2 YYEEEE. DNA for the CDR3: TGTGCCAGCAGCTTGGGCTCCCGAAGACAGGCCCAGTACTTC. Translation: CASSLGSRRQAQYF.

There are a few counts of this clone. This sequence joins TRBV11-2 and TRBJ1-6; a possible D gene is TRBD1 (6 bases). CDR3 length: 14 amino acids. The germline V gene encodes CDR1 SGHAT and CDR2 FQNNGV. V gave up 4 bases and J gave up 10 bases, with 14 bases separating them. The CDR3 sequence: CASSSYRVGSPLHF. The CDR3 coding sequence is TGTGCCAGCAGCTCGTACAGGGTTGGGTCACCCCTCCACTTT.

The chain is built from TRBV30 and TRBJ1-3, with D perhaps TRBD1 (6 bases). The germline V gene encodes CDR1 GTSNPN and CDR2 SVGIG (reference sequence). The CDR3 runs to 15 residues. The V end was cut by 3 bases, the J end by 0 bases, with 12 bases between. As DNA, the CDR3 is TGTGCCTGGAGCCCGGGACACTTCTCTGGAAACACCATATATTTT. This codes for CAWSPGHFSGNTIYF.

The chain couples TRBV6-1 to TRBJ1-2; TRBD1 matches at 7 bases. CDR1 is MNHNS and CDR2 is SASEGT in the germline V gene. The CDR3 is 15 residues long. V lost 7 bases to trimming and J lost 6 bases; unmatched junction nucleotides: 14. CDR3 bases: TGTGCCAGCACCAGAAGAGAACAGGGGTTGGATGGCTACACCTTC. Protein sequence: CASTRREQGLDGYTF.

The CDR3 nucleotides read TGTGCCTGGAGGGGGGGGATATCGACAGATACGCAGTATTTT. Amino acid sequence: CAWRGGISTDTQYF. V usage is TRBV30 and J usage is TRBJ2-3; 7 bases are shared with TRBD2. Germline trimming cut 3 bases from V and 3 bases from J; bases unmatched to any gene: 6. Germline lookup yields CDR1 GTSNPN and CDR2 SVGIG (reference sequence). The CDR3 sequence is 14 residues long.

This chain uses TRBV7-2 with TRBJ1-5, with D perhaps TRBD1 (5 bases). The CDR3 runs to 13 residues. V was clipped by 0 bases and J by 10 bases, with 10 bases between them. The germline V gene has CDR1 SGHTA and CDR2 FQGNSA. The CDR3 is CASSLASRDPQHF. The CDR3 DNA reads as TGTGCCAGCAGCTTAGCTTCCAGGGATCCCCAGCATTTT.